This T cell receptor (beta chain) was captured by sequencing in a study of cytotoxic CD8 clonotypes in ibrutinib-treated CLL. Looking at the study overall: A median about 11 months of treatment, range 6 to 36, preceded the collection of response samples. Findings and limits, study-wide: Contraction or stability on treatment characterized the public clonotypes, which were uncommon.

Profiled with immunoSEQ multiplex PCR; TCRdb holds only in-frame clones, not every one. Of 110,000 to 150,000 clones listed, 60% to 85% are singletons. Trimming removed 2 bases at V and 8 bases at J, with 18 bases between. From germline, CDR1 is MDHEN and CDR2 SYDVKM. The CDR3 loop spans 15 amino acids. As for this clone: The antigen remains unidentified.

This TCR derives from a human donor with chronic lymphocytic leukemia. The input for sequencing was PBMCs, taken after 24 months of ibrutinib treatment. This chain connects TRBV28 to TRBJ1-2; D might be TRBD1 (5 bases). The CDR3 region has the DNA TGTGCCAGCAGTTTACCGGACGGATCTAGGGGCGGCTACACCTTC. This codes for CASSLPDGSRGGYTF.